This T cell receptor (beta chain) comes out of a study of T cell responses to AZD1222 COVID-19 vaccine. General observations from the study: Donors were largely white British and mainly female; clonal diversity was possibly underestimated.

Here immunoSEQ multiplex PCR was the method, and the copy in TCRdb shows in-frame clones only, minus some. The table includes roughly 120,000 clones, around 87% detected once. Concerning this clone itself: Its antigen remains unidentified.

The germline V gene has CDR1 LGHDT and CDR2 YNNKEL (reference sequence). V shed 1 base and J 6 bases; nucleotides not matched to a gene: 11. This CDR3 contains 17 residues. The rearrangement links TRBV3-1 (or the pseudogene TRBV3-2) to TRBJ2-2, with TRBD2 matching 7 bases. The specimen was peripheral blood, collected 28 days after the second AZD1222 dose. The clonotype originates from an adult who received the AZD1222 COVID-19 vaccine. The CDR3 nucleotides are TGTGCCAGCAGCCAAGGACCCGGACTAGGCTTAGCCGGGGAGCTGTTTTTT. This translates into CASSQGPGLGLAGELFF.